These 16 T cell receptor beta chains were sequenced from one sample in a study of blood T cell repertoires in COVID-19. The protocol was immunoSEQ multiplex PCR, while the TCRdb copy is restricted to in-frame clones and leaves out a portion. The sample consists of 200,000 to 250,000 clones, under 90% of them appearing once. Input material: peripheral blood. The receptors shown here come from a woman aged 80 or over with acute or convalescent COVID-19.

The sample holds one count of this clone. This chain links TRBV30 with TRBJ1-6; 8 bases match TRBD1. After removal of 0 bases from V and 7 bases from J, the junction contained 11 bases not matched to a gene. This CDR3 is built from 17 residues. Germline V gene sequence: CDR1 GTSNPN, CDR2 SVGIG (reference sequence). The CDR3, as DNA: TGTGCCTGGAGTGTACGTGGTTCAGGGGGCAGCAATTCACCCCTCCACTTT. Translation gives CAWSVRGSGGSNSPLHF.

The chain recombines TRBV3-1 (or the pseudogene TRBV3-2) with TRBJ1-2; perhaps TRBD1 as D (5 bases). V was shortened by 3 bases and J by 5 bases, with 16 bases between the two germline ends. Germline assignment: CDR1 LGHDT and CDR2 YNNKEL (reference sequence). The CDR3 consists of 15 residues. Here the CDR3 reads CASSQGVREGYGYTF. The CDR3 DNA reads as TGTGCCAGCAGCCAGGGGGTAAGGGAGGGATATGGCTACACCTTC.

The rearrangement links TRBV27 to TRBJ2-2; 10 nucleotides line up with TRBD1. CDR3 length: 14 amino acids. Trimming removed 10 bases from V and 5 bases from J; junction bases left unmatched: 7. The V gene's germline CDR1 is MNHEY and CDR2 SMNVEV (reference sequence). The CDR3 region is CATRGQGGTGELFF. The CDR3 region has the DNA TGTGCCACCCGCGGACAGGGGGGGACCGGGGAGCTGTTTTTT.

This chain uses TRBV7-6 with TRBJ1-2, with no clear D. The V gene's germline CDR1 is SGHVS and CDR2 FNYEAQ. CDR3 size: 15 residues. Trimming left V 1 base short and J 7 bases short, with 16 bases between. The CDR3 here is CASSLEGGFQTGYTF. CDR3 nucleotides: TGTGCCAGCAGCTTAGAGGGAGGATTTCAGACTGGCTACACCTTC. Complete variable domain (other parts from reference TRBV7-6 and TRBJ1-2): GAGVSQSPRYKVTKRGQDVALRCDPISGHVSLYWYRQALGQGPEFLTYFNYEAQQDKSGLPNDRFSAERPEGSISTLTIQRTEQRDSAMYRCASSLEGGFQTGYTFGSGTRLTVV.

This clone was recorded once. This rearrangement joins TRBV19 to TRBJ1-1; the D is unclear. Germline CDR1 and CDR2: LNHDA and SQIVND (reference sequence). V dropped 1 base and J dropped 0 bases, with 9 bases sitting between them. The CDR3 covers 15 residues. CDR3 nucleotides: TGTGCCAGTAGTATAGTCCCCACAATGAACACTGAAGCTTTCTTT. It specifies CASSIVPTMNTEAFF.

The sample holds one count of this clone. J is TRBJ2-2 and V is TRBV27; D call uncertain. V was shortened by 3 bases and J by 2 bases, with 7 bases between the two germline ends. Per germline, CDR1 MNHEY and CDR2 SMNVEV (reference sequence). The CDR3 covers 14 residues. CDR3 nucleotide sequence: TGTGCCAGCAGTTTCAGTTCTAACACCGGGGAGCTGTTTTTT. It encodes CASSFSSNTGELFF.

This chain joins TRBV19 and TRBJ1-5; 8 bases agree with TRBD1. CDR1 is LNHDA and CDR2 is SQIVND in the germline V gene (reference sequence). The trim removed 4 bases at V and 2 bases at J, leaving 4 bases unmatched. The CDR3 runs 15 residues. The DNA of the CDR3 is TGTGCCAGTAGTAGCGGACAGGGCCGCAATCAGCCCCAGCATTTT. Translation: CASSSGQGRNQPQHF.

This chain joins TRBV5-1 and TRBJ2-5; TRBD2 matches 10 bases. Per germline, CDR1 SGHRS and CDR2 YFSETQ. The CDR3 length is 16 residues. With 0 bases clipped from V and 1 base from J, the junction kept 3 bases outside the gene matches. Here the CDR3 DNA reads TGCGCCAGCAGCTTGGGGGTAGCGGGGGGCCAAGAGACCCAGTACTTC. Its protein is CASSLGVAGGQETQYF.

The chain links TRBV28 to TRBJ2-1; 8 bases map to TRBD1. This CDR3 comprises 16 residues. Per the germline V gene, CDR1 is MDHEN and CDR2 is SYDVKM. The trim removed 4 bases at V and 9 bases at J, leaving 14 bases unmatched. CDR3 residues: CASSYPRTGSSSEQFF. CDR3 bases: TGTGCCAGCAGTTACCCCAGGACAGGGAGCTCTAGTGAGCAGTTCTTC.

The rearrangement links TRBV7-8 to TRBJ1-1; D remains ambiguous. Germline assignment: CDR1 SGHVS and CDR2 FQNEAQ. The CDR3 is 12 amino acids. V lost 1 base and J lost 8, with 8 bases in between. CDR3 sequence: CASSLDTAEAFF. The CDR3 DNA sequence: TGTGCCAGCAGCTTAGACACAGCAGAAGCTTTCTTT.

The rearrangement joins TRBV11-1 to TRBJ2-1; 9 nucleotides line up with TRBD2. CDR1 and CDR2 from the germline V gene are SGHAT and FQDESV (reference sequence). The CDR3 is 15 amino acids. With V trimmed by 1 base and J by 6 bases, 4 bases remained unmatched. CDR3 bases: TGTGCCAGCAGCTTAGGGACTAGCGACGCCAATGAGCAGTTCTTC. Translation gives CASSLGTSDANEQFF. The full variable domain, completed using reference TRBV11-1 and TRBJ2-1, is EAEVAQSPRYKITEKSQAVAFWCDPISGHATLYWYRQILGQGPELLVQFQDESVVDDSQLPKDRFSAERLKGVDSTLKIQPAELGDSAMYLCASSLGTSDANEQFFGPGTRLTVL.

J is TRBJ1-2 and V is TRBV2, with D possibly being TRBD1 (5 bases). This CDR3 is 15 amino acids long. V dropped 0 bases and J dropped 3 bases, with 11 bases sitting between them. CDR1 and CDR2 (germline): SNHLY, FYNNEI. The CDR3 bases are TGTGCCAGCAGTGAAGCGCTTGCGGGGGACTATGGCTACACCTTC. Its translation is CASSEALAGDYGYTF.

The V and J genes are TRBV5-1 and TRBJ1-1, with TRBD1 identical over 8 bases. Germline-derived CDR1 and CDR2 are SGHRS and YFSETQ. The CDR3 runs 14 residues. Trimming at V came to 4 bases and at J to 4 bases, leaving 6 bases not matched to a gene. Here the CDR3 reads CASSLWTGITEAFF. Written as DNA, the CDR3 is TGCGCCAGCAGCCTCTGGACAGGGATCACTGAAGCTTTCTTT.

The chain joins TRBV7-2 to TRBJ1-2; 7 nucleotides agree with TRBD1. CDR1 is SGHTA and CDR2 is FQGNSA in the germline V gene. Trimming took 5 bases from V and 3 from J; bases not matched to a gene: 9. This CDR3 is built from 15 residues. CDR3 sequence: CASSIRTGTDYGYTF. The CDR3 DNA follows: TGTGCCAGCAGCATAAGGACCGGGACAGACTATGGCTACACCTTC.

This clone was seen only a few times. The chain is built from TRBV13 and TRBJ1-1; the D gene is possibly TRBD1 (6 bases). This CDR3 is built from 15 residues. Germline values: CDR1 PRHDT, CDR2 FYEKMQ (reference sequence). V was trimmed by 5 bases and J by 11 bases, leaving 24 bases between them. This chain's CDR3 is CASSPRRVGGAMAFF. The CDR3 DNA reads TGTGCCAGCAGCCCACGCCGGGTGGGGGGGGCGATGGCTTTCTTT.

This clone was seen only once. The rearrangement links TRBV5-1 to TRBJ2-1; TRBD1 aligns across 8 bases. Trimming cost V 5 bases and J 8 bases; bases outside gene matches: 15. From germline, CDR1 is SGHRS and CDR2 YFSETQ. The CDR3 extends over 16 amino acids. This CDR3 reads CASSREGRGLIDEQFF. DNA for the CDR3: TGCGCCAGCAGTCGGGAAGGCAGGGGGCTTATCGATGAGCAGTTCTTC.